This is a list of T cell receptor beta chains from one sample in a study of T cell responses to AZD1222 COVID-19 vaccine. Assay used: immunoSEQ multiplex PCR; TCRdb lists only in-frame clones, some missing. The sample includes more than 250,000 clones, more than 85% of them seen just once. The material was peripheral blood, obtained on day 0 of AZD1222 vaccination. These receptors all stem from an adult in good health. Both conserved end residues are part of each CDR3. The D gene is left open where the match is weak. Where a row states a size, it is once, few, many or the class of an expanded clone; other rows omit it.

v_gene: TRBV27
abundance: .
j_gene: TRBJ1-2
d_gene: TRBD1
CDR3nt: TGTGCCAGCAGTTTCGTATTTAGTCCAGGGGGGCCCCCTAACTATGGCTACACCTTC
CDR3aa: CASSFVFSPGGPPNYGYTF

v_gene: TRBV9
abundance: .
j_gene: TRBJ1-6
d_gene: .
CDR3nt: TGTGCCAGCAGCCGGGAGCACTCCTATAATTCACCCCTCCACTTT
CDR3aa: CASSREHSYNSPLHF

v_gene: TRBV28
abundance: .
j_gene: TRBJ1-1
d_gene: TRBD1
CDR3nt: TGTGCCAGCAGCTTTCCCGGGACAGGATCCACTGAAGCTTTCTTT
CDR3aa: CASSFPGTGSTEAFF

v_gene: TRBV18
abundance: .
j_gene: TRBJ2-1
d_gene: TRBD1
CDR3nt: TGTGCCAGCTCCATAACCAGGGACAGGGGATACAATGAGCAGTTCTTC
CDR3aa: CASSITRDRGYNEQFF

v_gene: TRBV6-5
abundance: .
j_gene: TRBJ1-1
d_gene: .
CDR3nt: TGTGCCAGCAGTTACTCGATCGGATGGACTGAAGCTTTCTTT
CDR3aa: CASSYSIGWTEAFF

v_gene: TRBV2
abundance: .
j_gene: TRBJ2-4
d_gene: .
CDR3nt: TGTGCCAGCCGAGCACGTACAGGGGCCAAAAACATTCAGTACTTC
CDR3aa: CASRARTGAKNIQYF

v_gene: TRBV4-1
abundance: few
j_gene: TRBJ2-6
d_gene: .
CDR3nt: TGCGCCAGCAGCCTCGGACGGCTGGGATACTCTGGGGCCAACGTCCTGACTTTC
CDR3aa: CASSLGRLGYSGANVLTF

v_gene: TRBV7-9
abundance: .
j_gene: TRBJ1-2
d_gene: .
CDR3nt: TGTGCCAGCAGCTTAGAGGACAGACCTAACTATGGCTACACCTTC
CDR3aa: CASSLEDRPNYGYTF

v_gene: TRBV7-2
abundance: .
j_gene: TRBJ1-1
d_gene: TRBD1
CDR3nt: TGTGCCAGCAGCTCGCAGGGGGCAGATGTGGGCACTGAAGCTTTCTTT
CDR3aa: CASSSQGADVGTEAFF

v_gene: TRBV7-9
abundance: .
j_gene: TRBJ1-4
d_gene: TRBD1
CDR3nt: TGTGCCAGCAGCTTACGACAACGGGACAGGGGAGAAAAACTGTTTTTT
CDR3aa: CASSLRQRDRGEKLFF

v_gene: TRBV6-6
abundance: once
j_gene: TRBJ1-3
d_gene: TRBD1
CDR3nt: TGTGCCAGCAGTGGGACAGGGGGAACTGGAAACACCATATATTTT
CDR3aa: CASSGTGGTGNTIYF

v_gene: TRBV7-2
abundance: .
j_gene: TRBJ2-7
d_gene: .
CDR3nt: TGTGCCAGCAGCTTAGACGGTAGCGGCTACGAGCAGTACTTC
CDR3aa: CASSLDGSGYEQYF

v_gene: TRBV18
abundance: .
j_gene: TRBJ2-7
d_gene: .
CDR3nt: TGTGCCAGCTCACCTTTGGGGGGGGCCCGAAGGAGCGAGCAGTACTTC
CDR3aa: CASSPLGGARRSEQYF

v_gene: TRBV20-1
abundance: .
j_gene: TRBJ2-1
d_gene: TRBD2
CDR3nt: TGCAGTGCCAGTGGTCCTCTAGCGGGGCGGGACAATGAGCAGTTCTTC
CDR3aa: CSASGPLAGRDNEQFF

v_gene: TRBV7-9
abundance: once
j_gene: TRBJ1-1
d_gene: .
CDR3nt: TGTGCCAGCAGCTTAAATCCCGACACTGAAGCTTTCTTT
CDR3aa: CASSLNPDTEAFF

v_gene: TRBV4-1
abundance: .
j_gene: TRBJ2-1
d_gene: .
CDR3nt: TGCGCCAGCAGCCAAAGCGAGAGCTCCTACAATGAGCAGTTCTTC
CDR3aa: CASSQSESSYNEQFF

v_gene: TRBV29-1
abundance: few
j_gene: TRBJ2-7
d_gene: .
CDR3nt: TGCAGCGTTGAAGATCAGGGACCCTACGAGCAGTACTTC
CDR3aa: CSVEDQGPYEQYF

v_gene: TRBV3-1/TRBV3-2
abundance: .
j_gene: TRBJ2-6
d_gene: TRBD1
CDR3nt: TGTGCCAGCAGCCAAGATCGTCCTCTTCGCCGGGACAGGGGTCTTTGGGGCGTCCTGACTTTC
CDR3aa: CASSQDRPLRRDRGLWGVLTF

v_gene: TRBV6-5
abundance: .
j_gene: TRBJ1-1
d_gene: .
CDR3nt: TGTGCCAGCAGTTACTCACGGGGTTGGACTGAAGCTTTCTTT
CDR3aa: CASSYSRGWTEAFF

v_gene: TRBV4-2
abundance: .
j_gene: TRBJ1-5
d_gene: .
CDR3nt: TGTGCCAGCAGCCAAGTACAGCCAAGCAATCAGCCCCAGCATTTT
CDR3aa: CASSQVQPSNQPQHF

v_gene: TRBV28
abundance: .
j_gene: TRBJ1-1
d_gene: .
CDR3nt: TGTGCCAGCAGGTCGGGACCGCCGAACACTGAAGCTTTCTTT
CDR3aa: CASRSGPPNTEAFF

v_gene: TRBV5-6
abundance: .
j_gene: TRBJ1-2
d_gene: .
CDR3nt: TGTGCCAGCAGCTTGGTGAACGGAGGCTACACCTTC
CDR3aa: CASSLVNGGYTF

v_gene: TRBV7-9
abundance: few
j_gene: TRBJ2-1
d_gene: .
CDR3nt: TGTGCCAGCAGCACCGGGAGTGGGGGGCCCTACAATGAGCAGTTCTTC
CDR3aa: CASSTGSGGPYNEQFF